These T cell receptor beta chains were read from a single sample in a study of CD8 T cells in ankylosing spondylitis. MiXCR was run by TCRdb on the 5' RACE reads, yielding one entry per CDR3 protein. The data show 700,000 to 1,000,000 distinct CDR3 sequences, 12% seen once. The sequencing sample was made of blood, either unsorted or a sorted T cell fraction (not recorded which). Receptors were obtained from a male donor with ankylosing spondylitis. The CDR3 runs from the conserved cysteine through the conserved F or W. Each record gives: J gene, D gene, V gene, clone size, CDR3 protein, CDR3 DNA. A D gene is named only where the DNA matches it firmly. The size entry is marked missing in some rows and otherwise reads once, few, many or a size class.

J: TRBJ1-5
D: -
V: TRBV27
size: many
CDR3: CASSFRGVQPQHF
DNA: TGTGCCAGCAGTTTTAGAGGGGTCCAGCCCCAGCATTTT

J: TRBJ2-7
D: -
V: TRBV20-1
size: few
CDR3: CSATPPDGGRHEQYF
DNA: TGCAGTGCTACTCCTCCGGACGGCGGGCGGCACGAGCAGTACTTC

J: TRBJ2-3
D: TRBD2
V: TRBV6-1
size: once
CDR3: CASTLLAVSLTDTQYF
DNA: TGTGCCAGCACCCTACTAGCGGTTTCTCTCACAGATACGCAGTATTTT

J: TRBJ2-7
D: TRBD2
V: TRBV20-1
size: few
CDR3: CSAVSGRRASYEQYF
DNA: TGCAGTGCGGTAAGCGGGAGGAGGGCTTCCTACGAGCAGTACTTC

J: TRBJ1-1
D: -
V: TRBV12-3/TRBV12-4
size: -
CDR3: CASSRGSEAFF
DNA: TGTGCCAGCAGCCGAGGGTCTGAAGCTTTCTTT

J: TRBJ2-1
D: TRBD1
V: TRBV14
size: many
CDR3: CASSEDRGYNEQFF
DNA: TGTGCCAGCAGTGAGGACAGGGGCTACAATGAGCAGTTCTTC

J: TRBJ2-2
D: -
V: TRBV6-2/TRBV6-3
size: -
CDR3: CASSYSPRRGDTGELFF
DNA: TGTGCCAGCAGTTACTCGCCGCGGCGAGGAGACACCGGGGAGCTGTTTTTT

J: TRBJ2-1
D: TRBD2
V: TRBV28
size: few
CDR3: CASRSSLAGRYNEQFF
DNA: TGTGCCAGCAGATCCTCACTAGCGGGAAGATACAATGAGCAGTTCTTC

J: TRBJ1-5
D: TRBD1
V: TRBV6-1
size: many
CDR3: CASRLSGQGGNQPQHF
DNA: TGTGCCAGCAGACTGTCGGGACAGGGAGGCAATCAGCCCCAGCATTTT

J: TRBJ2-7
D: -
V: TRBV28
size: many
CDR3: CASSLWPYEQYF
DNA: TGTGCCAGCAGTTTATGGCCTTACGAGCAGTACTTC

J: TRBJ2-2
D: TRBD2
V: TRBV20-1
size: few
CDR3: CSASWGGAGELFF
DNA: TGCAGTGCTAGTTGGGGGGGTGCCGGGGAGCTGTTTTTT

J: TRBJ2-1
D: -
V: TRBV7-2
size: -
CDR3: CASSLGSRGRGYNEQFF
DNA: TGTGCCAGCAGCCTGGGAAGCAGGGGGAGGGGTTACAATGAGCAGTTCTTC

J: TRBJ2-5
D: -
V: TRBV7-2
size: -
CDR3: CASSPGTMSGETQYF
DNA: TGTGCCAGCAGCCCCGGGACAATGTCGGGGGAAACCCAGTACTTC

J: TRBJ2-7
D: TRBD1
V: TRBV20-1
size: few
CDR3: CSTTGTGFYEQYF
DNA: TGCAGTACTACCGGGACAGGGTTCTACGAGCAGTACTTC

J: TRBJ1-6
D: -
V: TRBV20-1
size: -
CDR3: CSARGTDDSPLHF
DNA: TGCAGTGCTAGAGGGACAGACGATTCACCCCTCCACTTT

J: TRBJ2-7
D: -
V: TRBV5-1
size: few
CDR3: CASSWAGTRTSYEQYF
DNA: TGCGCCAGCAGCTGGGCGGGGACTCGGACCTCCTACGAGCAGTACTTC

J: TRBJ1-2
D: -
V: TRBV4-3
size: -
CDR3: CASSRGTLRPNYGYTF
DNA: TGCGCCAGCAGCCGTGGGACTTTACGACCTAACTATGGCTACACCTTC

J: TRBJ2-2
D: TRBD2
V: TRBV4-3
size: -
CDR3: CASSGLAGAPTGELFF
DNA: TGCGCCAGCAGCGGTCTGGCGGGAGCCCCAACCGGGGAGCTGTTTTTT

J: TRBJ2-2
D: -
V: TRBV5-1
size: -
CDR3: CASSLARGVSTGELFF
DNA: TGCGCCAGCAGCTTGGCCCGGGGTGTGAGCACCGGGGAGCTGTTTTTT

J: TRBJ2-5
D: -
V: TRBV6-2/TRBV6-3
size: few
CDR3: CASRKAGPETQYF
DNA: TGTGCCAGCAGAAAGGCAGGTCCGGAGACCCAGTACTTC

J: TRBJ2-1
D: TRBD2
V: TRBV20-1
size: -
CDR3: CSAIPGTSGYNEQFF
DNA: TGCAGTGCTATTCCCGGGACTAGCGGTTACAATGAGCAGTTCTTC

J: TRBJ2-2
D: TRBD1
V: TRBV24-1
size: -
CDR3: CATSDFGTATGELFF
DNA: TGTGCCACCAGTGATTTCGGGACAGCCACCGGGGAGCTGTTTTTT

J: TRBJ2-7
D: TRBD2
V: TRBV18
size: -
CDR3: CASSPIERESYEQYF
DNA: TGTGCCAGCTCACCGATAGAGCGGGAGTCCTACGAGCAGTACTTC

J: TRBJ2-7
D: -
V: TRBV20-1
size: few
CDR3: CSARDRRAGSSYEQYF
DNA: TGCAGTGCTAGAGATAGGCGGGCGGGGAGCTCCTACGAGCAGTACTTC

J: TRBJ1-1
D: -
V: TRBV19
size: -
CDR3: CASSIVGLTEAFF
DNA: TGTGCCAGTAGTATAGTGGGGCTTACTGAAGCTTTCTTT

J: TRBJ1-1
D: -
V: TRBV5-6
size: few
CDR3: CASSGVGQEAFF
DNA: TGTGCCAGCAGCGGGGTTGGACAAGAAGCTTTCTTT